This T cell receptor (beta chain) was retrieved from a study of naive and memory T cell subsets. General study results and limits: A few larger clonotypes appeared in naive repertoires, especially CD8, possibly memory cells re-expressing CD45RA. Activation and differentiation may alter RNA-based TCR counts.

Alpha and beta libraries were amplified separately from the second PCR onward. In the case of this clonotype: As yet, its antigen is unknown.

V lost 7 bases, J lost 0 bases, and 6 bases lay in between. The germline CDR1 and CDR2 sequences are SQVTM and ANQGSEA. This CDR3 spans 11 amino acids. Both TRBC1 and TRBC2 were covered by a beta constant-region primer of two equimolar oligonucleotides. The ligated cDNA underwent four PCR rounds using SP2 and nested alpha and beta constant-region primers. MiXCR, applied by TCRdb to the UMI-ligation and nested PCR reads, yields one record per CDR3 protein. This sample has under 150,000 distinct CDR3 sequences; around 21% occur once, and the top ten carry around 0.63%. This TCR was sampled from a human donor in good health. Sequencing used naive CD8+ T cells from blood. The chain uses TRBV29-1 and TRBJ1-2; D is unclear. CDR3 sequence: CSAISNYGYTF. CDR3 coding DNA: TGCAGCGCTATCTCTAACTATGGCTACACCTTC. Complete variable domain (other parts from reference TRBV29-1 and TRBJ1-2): SAVISQKPSRDICQRGTSLTIQCQVDSQVTMMFWYRQQPGQSLTLIATANQGSEATYESGFVIDKFPISRPNLTFSTLTVSNMSPEDSSIYLCSAISNYGYTFGSGTRLTVV.